The next 15 T cell receptor beta chains were all read from a single sample in a study of cytotoxic CD8 clonotypes in ibrutinib-treated CLL. Measured with immunoSEQ multiplex PCR; TCRdb has only the in-frame clones, and not every one. The sample records approximately 300,000 clones, more than 65% being singletons. Sequences were derived from PBMCs, sampled before ibrutinib treatment. The receptors stem from a human donor with chronic lymphocytic leukemia.

This sequence joins TRBV7-6 and TRBJ2-1; TRBD2 is a possible D gene (6 bases). The V gene lost 5 bases and the J gene lost 15 bases, with 17 bases spanning the gap. This CDR3 has 12 residues. Germline loops: CDR1 SGHVS, CDR2 FNYEAQ. The CDR3: CASSPRDSQLFF. DNA for the CDR3: TGTGCCAGCAGCCCGCGGGACTCCCAGCTGTTCTTC.

The chain joins TRBV6-9 to TRBJ2-4; D unclear. Between the trimmed V and J ends, which lost 2 bases and 7 bases, there was a span of 15 bases. The CDR3 is 15 amino acids. Germline CDR1 reads MNHGY; CDR2 reads SVAAGI. The CDR3 nucleotides are TGTGCCAGCAGTTATCCCACTGGCGGCTTGAACATTCAGTACTTC. Translation gives CASSYPTGGLNIQYF.

This clone was picked up a small number of times. The chain combines TRBV19 with TRBJ2-7; no firm D call. The CDR3 has 14 residues. Trimming shortened V by 6 bases and J by 4 bases, and 16 bases separated the two germline ends. CDR1 is LNHDA and CDR2 is SQIVND in the germline V gene (reference sequence). The CDR3 here is CASSNMRISYEQYF. For the CDR3, the DNA is TGTGCCAGTAGCAACATGAGGATCTCTTACGAGCAGTACTTC.

The V and J genes are TRBV25-1 and TRBJ1-2; the D is unclear. CDR1 MGHDK and CDR2 SYGVNS come from the germline V gene. This CDR3 spans 12 amino acids. Trimming cost V 7 bases and J 7 bases, with 13 bases left between them. The CDR3 here is CASTLNGVGYTF. CDR3 nucleotides: TGTGCCAGCACCTTGAATGGGGTTGGCTACACCTTC.

The chain joins TRBV6-5 to TRBJ2-5; no clear D. The CDR3 length is 15 residues. The V end lost 0 bases, the J end lost 5 bases, and 13 bases lay between the germline ends. Per germline, CDR1 MNHEY and CDR2 SVGAGI. CDR3 DNA: TGTGCCAGCAGTTACTCGAATCCCTCCCGGGAGACCCAGTACTTC. Its translation: CASSYSNPSRETQYF.

This chain links TRBV9 with TRBJ2-1; either TRBD1 or TRBD2 may fit D (5 bases each). With 4 bases removed from V and 5 bases from J, the gap between germline ends came to 16 bases. Germline V gene sequence: CDR1 SGDLS, CDR2 YYNGEE. The CDR3 contains 15 residues. The CDR3 region has the DNA TGTGCCAGCAGCCTACTAGGGGAATCGAACAATGAGCAGTTCTTC. Translation gives CASSLLGESNNEQFF.

The chain combines TRBV5-1 with TRBJ2-7, with a tentative D call TRBD1 (6 bases). The length of the CDR3 is 16 residues. Germline-derived CDR1 and CDR2 are SGHRS and YFSETQ. Trimming took off 0 bases at V and 0 bases at J, with 13 bases between the two ends. The CDR3, as DNA: TGCGCCAGCAGCTTGGCACAGGGAGACTTCTCCTACGAGCAGTACTTC. This gives the protein CASSLAQGDFSYEQYF.

The chain employs TRBV6-5 and TRBJ1-5; no reliable D call. Germline V gene data show CDR1 as MNHEY and CDR2 as SVGAGI. V dropped 4 bases and J dropped 4 bases, with 14 bases sitting between them. The CDR3 is 15 residues long. The CDR3 DNA reads as TGTGCCAGCAGTTCCTACCCGAGAGGTAATCAGCCCCAGCATTTT. Translating it yields CASSSYPRGNQPQHF.

The V call is TRBV5-6, the J call TRBJ1-2; D is unresolved. CDR3 length equals 15 residues. V was trimmed by 2 bases and J by 5 bases, leaving 16 bases between them. Germline loops: CDR1 SGHDT, CDR2 YYEEEE. The CDR3 bases are TGTGCCAGCAGCTTATATGCGGGATCAGCTTATGGCTACACCTTC. It specifies CASSLYAGSAYGYTF.

This sequence joins TRBV29-1 and TRBJ2-2; D might be TRBD1 (5 bases). V was cut by 3 bases and J by 1 base, with 12 bases left in between. The CDR3 loop spans 15 amino acids. Germline CDR1 SQVTM, CDR2 ANQGSEA. The CDR3 bases are TGCAGCGTTGAGAGACAGAACAGGAACACCGGGGAGCTGTTTTTT. Translated: CSVERQNRNTGELFF.

This clone was detected a few times. This sequence joins TRBV4-1 and TRBJ1-2; D call uncertain. The V end was cut by 0 bases, the J end by 8 bases, with 10 bases between. This CDR3 has 13 amino acids. Germline CDR1 and CDR2: MGHRA and YSYEKL. The CDR3 reads CASSQESRVGYTF. CDR3 coding DNA: TGCGCCAGCAGCCAAGAGTCAAGGGTAGGCTACACCTTC.

V and J are TRBV2 and TRBJ2-7; D gene uncertain. Near its end, the DNA agrees better with TRBJ2-1, so the J call may be wrong. The CDR3 is made up of 14 amino acids. The germline gives CDR1 SNHLY, CDR2 FYNNEI. As DNA, the CDR3 is TGTGCCAGCAGTGAACTGGGCTCCTACAATGAGCAGTTCTTC. Translated: CASSELGSYNEQFF.

The chain is built from TRBV5-4 and TRBJ2-5; tentatively, D is TRBD2 (7 bases). This CDR3 contains 15 residues. Germline V gene sequence: CDR1 SGHNT, CDR2 YYREEE (reference sequence). V was pared by 2 bases and J by 9 bases, with 20 bases between. The CDR3 DNA reads as TGTGCCAGCAGCTTTGGGGGCGGGAGTAATTTGGCCCAGTACTTC. Translated, it gives CASSFGGGSNLAQYF.

V is TRBV28 and J is TRBJ1-4; D is uncertain. V shed 10 bases and J shed 4 bases, with 16 bases lying between them. The CDR3 totals 14 residues. The V gene's germline CDR1 is MDHEN and CDR2 SYDVKM. CDR3 DNA sequence: TGTGCCACCCAGATCGGAGGGTTTAATGAAAAACTGTTTTTT. This gives the protein CATQIGGFNEKLFF.

CDR3 protein: CASSQGERGHYEQYF. The CDR3 coding sequence is TGTGCCAGCAGCCAAGGGGAGAGGGGGCATTACGAGCAGTACTTC. The V gene is TRBV4-2, the J gene TRBJ2-7; 7 nucleotides match TRBD1. The CDR3 sequence is 15 residues long. Trimming cost V 1 base and J 4 bases; bases outside gene matches: 7. Germline V gives CDR1 LGHNA, CDR2 YNFKEQ.